Listed here are 10 T cell receptor beta chains from one sample, sequenced in a study of T cells of healthy individuals (dated by TCRdb to 2017 to 2018). Library method: 5' RACE. The run used an Illumina MiSeq. TCRdb took the public reads, trimmed them with fastp at Q25, ran MiXCR for clone calling and kept in-frame beta chains. Rows with a matching CDR3 protein are joined into one entry that keeps the most common DNA and genes. The sample table shows tens of thousands of distinct CDR3 sequences, and 15% to 20% are seen once. The top ten clonotypes cover approximately 4.8% of the sample. These receptors originate from a human donor in good health.

The sample holds many counts of this clonotype. This sequence joins TRBV4-3 and TRBJ2-7; 8 bases agree with TRBD2. The CDR3 spans 13 residues. Germline CDR1 LGHNA, CDR2 YSLEER. V trimming: 0 bases; J trimming: 9 bases; junction bases outside the gene matches: 4. The CDR3 DNA follows: TGCGCCAGCAGCCAAGAGACGGGGGGGCGGCAGTACTTC. Protein product: CASSQETGGRQYF.

The rearrangement links TRBV29-1 to TRBJ2-7, with a possible D match to TRBD1 (5 bases). The CDR3 is 9 amino acids. CDR1 and CDR2 from the germline V gene are SQVTM and ANQGSEA. V was clipped by 6 bases and J by 6 bases, with 6 bases between them. CDR3 in amino acids: CSVGPEQYF. For the CDR3, the DNA is TGCAGCGTGGGGCCCGAGCAGTACTTC.

The genes are TRBV7-9 and TRBJ1-6; TRBD1 agrees at 9 bases. The J segment lost 10 bases and the V segment lost 3 bases, leaving 7 bases of the junction unmatched. The CDR3 covers 15 residues. Germline CDR1 reads SEHNR; CDR2 reads FQNEAQ (reference sequence). For the CDR3, the DNA is TGTGCCAGCAGCTTTATGGACAGGGGCTACTCACCCCTCCACTTT. Amino acid sequence: CASSFMDRGYSPLHF.

The V call is TRBV2, the J call TRBJ2-1; D possibly corresponds to TRBD2 (5 bases). Germline loops: CDR1 SNHLY, CDR2 FYNNEI. With 4 bases removed from V and 1 base from J, the gap between germline ends came to 26 bases. CDR3 length equals 20 residues. As DNA, the CDR3 is TGTGCCAGCAGTGGGGAGACCGACTGGCCCCTCTCTGGGTCCTACAATGAGCAGTTCTTC. Translated, it gives CASSGETDWPLSGSYNEQFF.

Here the CDR3 reads CATSGLGSGETQYF. The CDR3 region has the DNA TGTGCCACCAGTGGTCTTGGATCGGGAGAGACCCAGTACTTC. The gene calls are TRBV24-1 and TRBJ2-5; no firm D call. The CDR3 loop spans 14 amino acids. The V gene lost 5 bases and the J gene lost 4 bases, with 13 bases spanning the gap. Germline V CDR1 and CDR2: KGHDR, SFDVKD.

The chain combines TRBV5-1 with TRBJ2-1, with D perhaps matching TRBD2 (6 bases). V shed 4 bases and J shed 7 bases, with 18 bases lying between them. Germline-derived CDR1 and CDR2 are SGHRS and YFSETQ. The CDR3 runs 15 residues. The CDR3 is CASSPTGLSGNEQFF. In DNA, the CDR3 is TGCGCCAGCAGCCCCACGGGACTTAGTGGTAATGAGCAGTTCTTC.

This clonotype has just a few counts. J is TRBJ2-3 and V is TRBV20-1; TRBD2 agrees at 11 bases. Germline V gene lookup returns CDR1 DFQATT and CDR2 SNEGSKA (reference sequence). Unmatched junction bases numbered 4, after V lost 3 bases and J lost 2 bases. The CDR3 sequence is 15 residues long. CDR3 sequence: CSASRLAGLTDTQYF. The DNA for the CDR3 is TGCAGTGCTAGTCGACTAGCGGGACTCACAGATACGCAGTATTTT.

The CDR3 DNA reads as TGCGCCAGCACTTCCGGGACTAGTTCCTACAATGAGCAGTTCTTC. Protein sequence: CASTSGTSSYNEQFF. The V call is TRBV5-1, the J call TRBJ2-1; TRBD2 matches 8 bases. CDR1 is SGHRS, CDR2 YFSETQ, per germline. CDR3 size: 15 residues. Germline trimming cut 6 bases from V and 1 base from J; bases unmatched to any gene: 6.

At least ten counts were recorded for this clonotype. The V and J genes are TRBV20-1 and TRBJ1-4; D gene unclear. The V gene lost 0 bases and the J gene lost 0 bases, with 11 bases spanning the gap. Germline loops: CDR1 DFQATT, CDR2 SNEGSKA (reference sequence). The CDR3 is made up of 16 amino acids. In DNA form, the CDR3 reads TGCAGTGCTAGAGATCACCCATCTACAACTAATGAAAAACTGTTTTTT. Amino acid sequence: CSARDHPSTTNEKLFF.

This clonotype was observed a handful of times. In DNA, the CDR3 is TGCGCCAGCCACTCTGGGGCCAACGTCCTGACTTTC. Translated, it gives CASHSGANVLTF. V usage is TRBV5-1 and J usage is TRBJ2-6; D call uncertain. The germline V gene has CDR1 SGHRS and CDR2 YFSETQ. Trimming shortened V by 7 bases and J by 0 bases, and 2 bases separated the two germline ends. The CDR3 loop spans 12 amino acids.